This T cell receptor (beta chain) was retrieved from a study of T-cell reconstitution after alpha-beta-depleted transplantation in children. TCRbeta library preparation incorporated unique molecular identifiers. MiXCR, applied by TCRdb to the PCR reads, yields one record per CDR3 protein. The sample holds around 200,000 distinct CDR3 sequences, 8% to 10% seen once. The CDR3 length is 15 residues. Trimming stripped 5 bases from V and 0 bases from J, with 10 bases between. Germline CDR1 SSHAT, CDR2 FNYEAQ (reference sequence). The sequences come from PBMCs from the stem cell graft donor, collected from the stem cell graft. V is TRBV7-7 and J is TRBJ1-4; TRBD1 is a possible D gene (5 bases). This sequence was found in a human donor who donated a stem cell graft to a child with acute lymphoblastic leukemia. The CDR3 loop is CASSKTRATNEKLFF. The CDR3, as DNA: TGTGCCAGCAGCAAGACCAGGGCAACTAATGAAAAACTGTTTTTT.